This T cell receptor (beta chain) was identified during a study of regulatory T cells in long-lasting Graves disease. Comment on this clonotype: Antigen: not known. A read error may be the cause here, since a much bigger clone is one base away. Because the CDR3 is missing its conserved closing phenylalanine or tryptophan, this is likely a read error.

This sample's time point: newly diagnosed GD, antithyroid drugs for less than 3 months. Scientists built the TCR library using RNA that was extracted from PBMCs. Study-level points and caveats: Newly diagnosed disease favored TRBV20-1 and TRBJ2-1 over persistent disease.

Sequencing libraries for TCR beta were prepared with iRepertoire HTBI primers and Arm-PCR of CDR3 regions. Via MiXCR, TCRdb re-called the multiplex PCR reads, giving one row per CDR3 protein. The table has approximately 360,000 distinct CDR3 sequences, approximately 12% seen once; the top ten hold approximately 17%. Between the trimmed V and J ends, which lost 3 bases and 3 bases, there was a span of 12 bases. From germline, CDR1 is DFQATT and CDR2 SNEGSKA (reference sequence). The CDR3 has 14 residues. Another study also made use of these data, one on T cells in Graves' hyperthyroidism and ophthalmopathy. From that report: TCR CDR3 underwent first-round RT-PCR with the HTBI primer set.

The V gene is TRBV20-1, the J gene TRBJ1-5; D not resolved. This TCR came from a woman between 18 and 30 years old with Graves disease. This sample comprised peripheral blood mononuclear cells (PBMCs), obtained at new diagnosis, from a patient treated with antithyroid drugs. The CDR3 sequence: CSAREQPSNQPQHL. CDR3 DNA sequence: TGCAGTGCTAGGGAACAACCCTCCAATCAGCCCCAGCATCTT.